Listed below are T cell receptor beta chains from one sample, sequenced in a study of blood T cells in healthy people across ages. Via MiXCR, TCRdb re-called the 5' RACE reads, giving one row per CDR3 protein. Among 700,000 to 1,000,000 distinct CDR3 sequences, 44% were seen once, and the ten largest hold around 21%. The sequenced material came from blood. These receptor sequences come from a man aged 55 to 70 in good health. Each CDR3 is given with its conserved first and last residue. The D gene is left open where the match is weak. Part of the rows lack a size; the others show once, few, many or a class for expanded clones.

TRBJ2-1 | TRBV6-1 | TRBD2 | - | TGTGCCAGCAGGACGGATGGGACTAGCGGGCGCTACGATGAGCAGTTCTTC | CASRTDGTSGRYDEQFF
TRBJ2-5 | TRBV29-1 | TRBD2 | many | TGCAGCGTCCTGGGACTAGCGGGGGTAGAGACCCAGTACTTC | CSVLGLAGVETQYF
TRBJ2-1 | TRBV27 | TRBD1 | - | TGTGCCAGCTTCGACAGGGCGAATTCCAATGAGCAGTTCTTC | CASFDRANSNEQFF
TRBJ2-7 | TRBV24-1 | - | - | TGTGCCACCAGTGACGGGATCAACAATGAGCAGTACTTC | CATSDGINNEQYF
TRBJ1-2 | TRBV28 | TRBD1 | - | TGTGCCAGCCAGACAGGGGTCTATGGCTACACCTTC | CASQTGVYGYTF
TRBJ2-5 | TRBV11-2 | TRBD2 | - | TGTGCCAGCAGCTCCCTAGCGGGGGGGCGGAACAATGAGCAGTACTTC | CASSSLAGGRNNEQYF
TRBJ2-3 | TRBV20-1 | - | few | TGCAGTGCTAGATCGGGACTCAACACAGATACGCAGTATTTT | CSARSGLNTDTQYF
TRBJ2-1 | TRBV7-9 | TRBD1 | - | TGTGCCAGCAGCTCGACAGGGGCGAAGAGCTCCTACAGTGAGCAGTTCTTC | CASSSTGAKSSYSEQFF
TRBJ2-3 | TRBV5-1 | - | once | TGCGCCAGCAGCCCAGGGTGGGGGACCGTACGCACAGATACGCAGTATTTT | CASSPGWGTVRTDTQYF
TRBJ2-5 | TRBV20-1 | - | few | TGCAGTGCCCAGGGGGGGCGGGGGCGTCAAGAGACCCAGTACTTC | CSAQGGRGRQETQYF
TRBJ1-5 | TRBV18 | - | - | TGTGCCAGCTCACCAAGGACAAATCAGCCCCAGCATTTT | CASSPRTNQPQHF
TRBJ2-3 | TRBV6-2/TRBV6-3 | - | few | TGTGCCAGCAGTTACTCTATAGGCCCCGCAGATACGCAGTATTTT | CASSYSIGPADTQYF
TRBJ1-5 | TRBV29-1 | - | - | TGCAGCCCCCTTCGCCGGGTGGGGGGCCCGTTATGGCCCCAGCATTTT | CSPLRRVGGPLWPQHF
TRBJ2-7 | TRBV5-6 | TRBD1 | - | TGTGCCAGCAGCCAGGGACAGGGTTACGACGAGCAGTACTTC | CASSQGQGYDEQYF
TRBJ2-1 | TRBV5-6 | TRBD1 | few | TGTGCCAGCAGCTTGGGGGCAGGGGGCAATGAGCAGTTCTTC | CASSLGAGGNEQFF
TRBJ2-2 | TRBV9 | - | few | TGTGCCAGCAGCGTAGAAGGCGGCCGCCGCACCGGGGAGCTGTTTTTT | CASSVEGGRRTGELFF